The rows below give T cell receptor beta chains drawn from one sample of a study of blood T cell repertoires in COVID-19. TCRdb keeps only in-frame clones here, not all; method: immunoSEQ multiplex PCR. The sample contains 200,000 to 250,000 clones, about 84% of which appear only once. Sequenced material: peripheral blood. The origin of the receptors is a woman at least 80 years old with COVID-19, enrolled during active disease. The CDR3 runs from the conserved cysteine through the conserved F or W. Only some rows state a clone size, as once, few, many or a class for expanded clones.

>.|TRBV5-4
CASSLGALTHNSPLHF
>.|TRBV4-1
CASSPTPGGRPGSPLHF
>few|TRBV6-6
CASSYATGTGTEAFF
>.|TRBV3-1/TRBV3-2
CASTAVEAGNTIYF
>.|TRBV7-9
CASSAGPGNNEQFF
>.|TRBV18
CASSPFGGGGLQPQHF
>.|TRBV7-3
CASSSQGADTQYF
>.|TRBV10-3
CAISDTSGRAKTDTQYF
>.|TRBV14
CASSQDAAQGRLFF
>once|TRBV12-3/TRBV12-4
CASSLRGQGEQYF
>.|TRBV6-5
CASRKSYRRQETQYF
>.|TRBV7-9
CASSLEAGGYTF
>many|TRBV7-3
CASSSVGGGRGGYTF
>.|TRBV5-4
CASSPPGGSEYNEQFF
>.|TRBV5-4
CASSWATGPNIHYGYTF
>.|TRBV12-3/TRBV12-4
CASSPGQNTEAFF
>few|TRBV7-9
CASSSDRGPGNTIYF
>.|TRBV19
CASSLFAAGGISSYNEQFF
>.|TRBV7-9
CASSSTGQPQFF
>.|TRBV5-1
CASTGQGMYEQYF
>.|TRBV7-9
CASSSYTGLAGASGELFF
>.|TRBV28
CASSLPGGSYGYTF
>.|TRBV15
CASGTDNQPQHF
>.|TRBV2
CATTLAGGHVGETQYF
>.|TRBV12-3/TRBV12-4
CASSATANYGYTF
>.|TRBV24-1
CATSDSKTGSTEAFF
>.|TRBV19
CASTWTAQGGPQHF
>few|TRBV12-5
CASGLAGNTEAFF
>.|TRBV21-1
CASLHREAGYTF
>once|TRBV3-1/TRBV3-2
CASSQDATRGLRGNTIYF
>.|TRBV5-4
CASSRAGQGGMDGYTF
>few|TRBV25-1
CASRKGEIYEQYF
>.|TRBV18
CASSKSRDSASGANVLTF
>.|TRBV6-5
CASSYKGRGNTEAFF
>.|TRBV2
CASSPTGDYGYTF
>few|TRBV6-5
CASSPLRGNGNTIYF
>.|TRBV5-1
CASNPKTSSGADTQYF
>.|TRBV7-9
CASSSRLWSYNEQFF
>once|TRBV7-9
CASSSSGTSALRNEQFF
>.|TRBV18
CASSPGLAGPSTDTQYF
>.|TRBV20-1
CSAPQGNGYTF
>few|TRBV2
CATERDRGLEAFF
>.|TRBV20-1
CSALGQTEQYF
>.|TRBV19
CASRAAGSGNTIYF
>.|TRBV19
CASSQQGLPGANVLTF
>.|TRBV4-1
CASSYGGAGANVLTF
>few|TRBV28
CASSPDRGPYEQYF
>few|TRBV10-3
CASALARVNNEQFF
>.|TRBV2
CASTPGENTPGLQNQPQHF
>.|TRBV4-2
CASSPHGGGRTTNEKLFF
>.|TRBV29-1
CSVDKGGEQPQHF
>once|TRBV19
CASSSRQGVGTDTQYF
>.|TRBV6-5
CASSYSISGDTSPLHF
>many|TRBV10-3
CAISSWDRGRVGYGYTF
>few|TRBV5-8
CASSLLRGNTEAFF
>few|TRBV7-9
CASSSGTEGSPLHF
>.|TRBV5-5
CASRPTGTGGNTIYF
>many|TRBV28
CASRRTGGDTEAFF
>.|TRBV14
CASSQLEGVSYNEQFF